The 30 T cell receptor beta chains below were found in one sample sequenced in a study of blood T cells in healthy people across ages. Primers used in a second PCR of about 7 to 12 cycles were a sample-barcoded 5' primer and a J-beta primer mix. TCRdb analysed the 5' RACE reads with MiXCR anew, one entry per CDR3 protein. The sample shows hundreds of thousands of distinct CDR3 sequences, more than 50% of them seen only once. What was sequenced was blood. These receptors were taken from a man aged 35 to 55 in good health.

This clonotype has only a few counts. The J gene is TRBJ2-3, the V gene TRBV28, with D possibly being TRBD2 (6 bases). Trimming cost V 5 bases and J 3 bases, with 15 bases left between them. There are 15 residues in the CDR3. The germline CDR1 and CDR2 sequences are MDHEN and SYDVKM. The CDR3 here is CASSRRVVPTDTQYF. As DNA, the CDR3 is TGTGCCAGCAGTAGGAGGGTCGTTCCGACAGATACGCAGTATTTT.

In this sample, this clonotype turned up a few times. V gene TRBV6-1 combines with J gene TRBJ1-4; D is uncertain. In germline, CDR1 is MNHNS, CDR2 SASEGT. The CDR3 is 15 amino acids. Trimming cost V 6 bases and J 7 bases, with 18 bases left between them. The CDR3 nucleotides are TGTGCCAGCAGGCCGGAGGTGGCAATCCGTGAAAAACTGTTTTTT. Its protein is CASRPEVAIREKLFF.

This clonotype was recorded a few times. The rearrangement links TRBV12-3 or TRBV12-4 to TRBJ2-5; no clear D. The CDR3 totals 13 residues. V lost 1 base and J lost 9, with 12 bases in between. The CDR3 here is CASSLGSLGAQYF. The DNA of the CDR3 is TGTGCCAGCAGTTTAGGATCTCTGGGTGCCCAGTACTTC.

J is TRBJ1-5 and V is TRBV2; D is possibly TRBD1 (5 bases). Trimming pared 8 bases from V and 4 bases from J, leaving 15 bases between. The germline gives CDR1 SNHLY, CDR2 FYNNEI. This CDR3 has 14 amino acids. As DNA, the CDR3 is TGTGCCAGCGAAGTAAGACAGACAAATCAGCCCCAGCATTTT. This translates into CASEVRQTNQPQHF.

With regard to this clonotype: A much larger clone sits a single nucleotide away, making a read error possible. The V call is TRBV6-1, the J call TRBJ1-1; 9 nucleotides line up with TRBD1. Germline loops: CDR1 MNHNS, CDR2 SASEGT. V lost 6 bases, J lost 1 base, and 6 bases stayed unmatched. The CDR3 contains 15 residues. CDR3: CASRRTGDPNTEAFF. As DNA, the CDR3 is TGTGCCAGCAGAAGGACAGGGGATCCGAACACTGAAGCTTTCTTT.

The gene calls are TRBV18 and TRBJ2-1; either TRBD1 or TRBD2 may fit D (5 bases each). Trimming stripped 4 bases from V and 9 bases from J, with 16 bases between. This CDR3 has 14 amino acids. CDR1 KGHSH and CDR2 LQKENI come from the germline V gene. DNA of the CDR3: TGTGCCAGCTCACGTAGCTGGGACGCTAGTGAGCAGTTCTTC. This sequence encodes CASSRSWDASEQFF.

This clonotype was seen only once. The gene calls are TRBV24-1 and TRBJ2-7, with TRBD2 identical over 9 bases. This CDR3 has 15 amino acids. The V and J ends lost 4 bases and 5 bases, in that order; junction bases with no gene match: 8. Germline V gene lookup returns CDR1 KGHDR and CDR2 SFDVKD. The chain's CDR3 is CATSDPAGGRDEQYF. The CDR3 DNA sequence: TGTGCCACCAGTGACCCAGCGGGAGGACGAGACGAGCAGTACTTC.

This clonotype was seen a handful of times. The chain has TRBV4-3 and TRBJ2-3; maybe TRBD1 (5 bases). The ends were cut back, 1 base at V and 1 base at J, with 9 bases in the middle. Germline CDR1 reads LGHNA; CDR2 reads YSLEER. The CDR3 extends over 15 amino acids. As DNA, the CDR3 is TGCGCCAGCAGCCAAGGGCAGGGCGGCACAGATACGCAGTATTTT. Translated: CASSQGQGGTDTQYF.

The gene calls are TRBV5-1 and TRBJ2-1; D not certain. The DNA end favors TRBJ2-7, so the J call may be wrong. There are 16 residues in the CDR3. Germline V gene lookup returns CDR1 SGHRS and CDR2 YFSETQ. CDR3 sequence reads: CASSLESSSSYNEQYF. The CDR3 region has the DNA TGCGCCAGCAGCTTGGAATCCTCATCGTCCTACAATGAGCAGTACTTC.

The V call is TRBV12-3 or TRBV12-4, the J call TRBJ1-1; 11 positions agree with TRBD1. The junction had 7 bases not matched to a gene; V was cut back by 7 bases and J by 3 bases. The CDR3 sequence is 15 residues long. This CDR3 reads CASNGTGGEDTEAFF. As DNA, the CDR3 is TGTGCCAGCAATGGGACAGGGGGGGAGGACACTGAAGCTTTCTTT.

The V gene is TRBV7-9, the J gene TRBJ2-5, with TRBD2 matching 7 bases. V dropped 5 bases and J dropped 2; count of bases not matched to a gene: 11. Germline V gene data show CDR1 as SEHNR and CDR2 as FQNEAQ (reference sequence). This CDR3 contains 16 residues. CDR3 loop: CASSPGEGRVQETQYF. As DNA, the CDR3 is TGTGCCAGCAGCCCGGGGGAGGGGCGCGTGCAAGAGACCCAGTACTTC. Based on the CDR3 plus reference TRBV7-9 and TRBJ2-5, the full variable domain is DTGVSQNPRHKITKRGQNVTFRCDPISEHNRLYWYRQTLGQGPEFLTYFQNEAQLEKSRLLSDRFSAERPKGSFSTLEIQRTEQGDSAMYLCASSPGEGRVQETQYFGPGTRLLVL.

The J gene is TRBJ1-2, the V gene TRBV12-3 or TRBV12-4; D is uncertain. This CDR3 contains 15 residues. The V and J ends lost 3 bases and 6 bases respectively, with 17 bases between them. The CDR3, as DNA: TGTGCCAGCAGTTTTCCCGCGGGGAGGGAGAATGGCTACACCTTC. It specifies CASSFPAGRENGYTF.

The CDR3 loop reads CASSSGTFQGEQYF. CDR3 in DNA: TGTGCCAGCAGCTCCGGGACCTTTCAGGGTGAGCAGTACTTC. V usage is TRBV7-2 and J usage is TRBJ2-7; D tentatively reads TRBD1 or TRBD2 (5 bases each). This CDR3 has 14 amino acids. Trimming took 4 bases from V and 7 from J, leaving 17 bases between them. Germline assignment: CDR1 SGHTA and CDR2 FQGNSA.

CDR3 sequence (DNA): TGCAGTGCTAGAGGAGAGACAGCTGCCCAGCCCCAGCATTTT. It translates to CSARGETAAQPQHF. The chain employs TRBV20-1 and TRBJ1-5; D may be TRBD1 (5 bases). Deletions cut 1 base from V and 7 bases from J, with 14 bases between. Germline CDR1 reads DFQATT; CDR2 reads SNEGSKA (reference sequence). This CDR3 is built from 14 residues.

The chain couples TRBV9 to TRBJ2-1; 11 bases agree with TRBD2. The germline V gene encodes CDR1 SGDLS and CDR2 YYNGEE. The ends lost 4 bases at V and 8 bases at J; junction bases unmatched: 5. The CDR3 has 14 amino acids. The CDR3 DNA sequence: TGTGCCAGCAGCCGGGGACTAGCGGTGCATGAGCAGTTCTTC. It codes for CASSRGLAVHEQFF. The full variable domain, completed using reference TRBV9 and TRBJ2-1, is DSGVTQTPKHLITATGQRVTLRCSPRSGDLSVYWYQQSLDQGLQFLIQYYNGEERAKGNILERFSAQQFPDLHSELNLSSLELGDSALYFCASSRGLAVHEQFFGPGTRLTVL.

The rearrangement links TRBV5-5 to TRBJ2-4, with D uncertain. The J call could be wrong; TRBJ2-7 is a better fit for the DNA end. The V gene's germline CDR1 is SGHKS and CDR2 YYEKEE (reference sequence). This CDR3 has 16 residues. CDR3 sequence: CASSPAKNSVRYEQYF. The DNA for the CDR3 is TGTGCCAGCAGCCCCGCCAAAAACAGTGTAAGATACGAGCAGTACTTC.

This chain links TRBV9 with TRBJ2-5; 10 nucleotides align to TRBD2. This CDR3 is 17 amino acids long. Germline lookup yields CDR1 SGDLS and CDR2 YYNGEE. J gave up 1 base and V 1 base, and 7 bases lay outside the gene matches. The CDR3 bases are TGTGCCAGCAGCGTAACCCTAGCGGGGGCCTCCCAAGAGACCCAGTACTTC. Translated: CASSVTLAGASQETQYF.

This chain uses TRBV12-3 or TRBV12-4 with TRBJ1-4, with 8 bases aligning to TRBD1. The CDR3 loop spans 16 amino acids. Trimming removed 6 bases from V and 7 bases from J; junction bases left unmatched: 13. The CDR3, as DNA: TGTGCCAGCAGCTACGGGACAGGTTTTCCTATTGAAAAACTGTTTTTT. It translates to CASSYGTGFPIEKLFF.

The rearrangement uses TRBV27 and TRBJ2-6; D is possibly TRBD2 (6 bases). V was pared by 5 bases and J by 0 bases, with 8 bases between. The CDR3 consists of 15 residues. Germline assignment: CDR1 MNHEY and CDR2 SMNVEV (reference sequence). CDR3 sequence: CASSGGTSGANVLTF. The CDR3 DNA sequence: TGTGCCAGCAGTGGGGGGACCTCTGGGGCCAACGTCCTGACTTTC.

The chain uses TRBV5-1 and TRBJ1-5, with D possibly TRBD1 on 5 matching bases. The CDR3 contains 13 residues. The germline CDR1 and CDR2 sequences are SGHRS and YFSETQ. V lost 4 bases to trimming and J lost 8 bases, with 13 bases between them. The chain's CDR3 is CASSVGPPEPQHF. In DNA form, the CDR3 reads TGCGCCAGCAGCGTGGGGCCCCCGGAGCCCCAGCATTTT.

This chain uses TRBV24-1 with TRBJ2-1, with a tentative D call TRBD2 (6 bases). Trimming took 5 bases from V and 8 from J, leaving 15 bases between them. This CDR3 is 14 amino acids long. The V gene's germline CDR1 is KGHDR and CDR2 SFDVKD. Written as DNA, the CDR3 is TGTGCCACCAGTGTCGTAGGGGACTTGGATGAGCAGTTCTTC. Amino acids: CATSVVGDLDEQFF.

The chain has TRBV14 and TRBJ2-7; 11 nucleotides match TRBD2. Germline lookup yields CDR1 SGHDN and CDR2 FVKESK. The CDR3 runs 16 residues. V was clipped by 5 bases and J by 7 bases; unmatched bases: 13. CDR3 in amino acids: CASSSYSGRALEEQYF. In nucleotides, the CDR3 is TGTGCCAGCAGCTCCTATAGCGGGAGGGCTTTGGAGGAGCAGTACTTC. The full variable domain, rest sourced from reference TRBV14 and TRBJ2-7, is EAGVTQFPSHSVIEKGQTVTLRCDPISGHDNLYWYRRVMGKEIKFLLHFVKESKQDESGMPNNRFLAERTGGTYSTLKVQPAELEDSGVYFCASSSYSGRALEEQYFGPGTRLTVT.

The rearrangement links TRBV28 to TRBJ1-6, with D hard to call. With 5 bases removed from V and 10 bases from J, the gap between germline ends came to 18 bases. The CDR3 totals 15 residues. The germline CDR1 and CDR2 sequences are MDHEN and SYDVKM. The CDR3 DNA follows: TGTGCCAGCAGTGCCTCCGGGCCAATATTGTCACCCCTCCACTTT. This sequence encodes CASSASGPILSPLHF.

This clonotype was seen a handful of times. V and J are TRBV20-1 and TRBJ1-5; a possible D gene is TRBD1 (5 bases). Germline V gives CDR1 DFQATT, CDR2 SNEGSKA (reference sequence). The CDR3 spans 13 residues. The V end lost 1 base, the J end lost 7 bases, and 11 bases lay between the germline ends. CDR3 nucleotide sequence: TGCAGTGCTAGAGCCTATGGGGGGCAGCCCCAGCATTTT. Translating it yields CSARAYGGQPQHF.

The chain employs TRBV6-5 and TRBJ2-3; no clear D gene. The CDR3 covers 15 residues. Germline V lookup: CDR1 MNHEY, CDR2 SVGAGI. Between the trimmed V and J ends, which lost 2 bases and 1 base, there was a span of 10 bases. For the CDR3, the DNA is TGTGCCAGCAGTTACCTCGACACCCGCACAGATACGCAGTATTTT. It specifies CASSYLDTRTDTQYF.

This chain uses TRBV27 with TRBJ2-7; D is uncertain. With 3 bases removed from V and 2 bases from J, the gap between germline ends came to 11 bases. This CDR3 is built from 14 residues. CDR1 is MNHEY, CDR2 SMNVEV, per germline (reference sequence). DNA of the CDR3: TGTGCCAGCAGTTTTTTACGTATCCCCTACGAGCAGTACTTC. This gives the protein CASSFLRIPYEQYF.

The chain uses TRBV6-5 and TRBJ2-5; 15 positions match TRBD2. Trimming removed 4 bases from V and 5 bases from J; junction bases left unmatched: 11. Germline lookup yields CDR1 MNHEY and CDR2 SVGAGI. CDR3 length: 18 amino acids. CDR3: CASSSPGTSGGNWETQYF. In nucleotides, the CDR3 is TGTGCCAGCAGTTCTCCCGGGACTAGCGGGGGGAATTGGGAGACCCAGTACTTC.

J is TRBJ2-5 and V is TRBV29-1, with 13 bases lining up with TRBD2. The CDR3 spans 14 residues. Germline V CDR1 and CDR2: SQVTM, ANQGSEA. V dropped 4 bases and J dropped 4; count of bases not matched to a gene: 3. CDR3 loop: CSVGTSGSRETQYF. CDR3 DNA sequence: TGCAGCGTTGGGACTAGCGGGAGCAGAGAGACCCAGTACTTC.

The V call is TRBV10-3, the J call TRBJ2-1; TRBD1 aligns across 9 bases. The V gene end was trimmed by 5 bases and the J gene end by 10 bases; junction bases not matched to a gene: 12. This CDR3 is built from 15 residues. Germline CDR1 reads ENHRY; CDR2 reads SYGVKD. The CDR3 sequence is CAISNTGTGSYEQFF. CDR3 sequence (DNA): TGTGCCATCAGTAATACCGGGACAGGGTCCTACGAGCAGTTCTTC.

The genes are TRBV5-1 and TRBJ2-3; possibly TRBD2 for D (5 bases). Germline V gene sequence: CDR1 SGHRS, CDR2 YFSETQ. Between the trimmed V and J ends, which lost 7 bases and 2 bases, there was a span of 14 bases. This CDR3 contains 14 residues. The CDR3 is CASGSSTNTDTQYF. As DNA, the CDR3 is TGCGCCAGCGGATCTAGCACAAACACAGATACGCAGTATTTT. The full variable domain, with the rest looked up from reference TRBV5-1 and TRBJ2-3, is KAGVTQTPRYLIKTRGQQVTLSCSPISGHRSVSWYQQTPGQGLQFLFEYFSETQRNKGNFPGRFSGRQFSNSRSEMNVSTLELGDSALYLCASGSSTNTDTQYFGPGTRLTVL.